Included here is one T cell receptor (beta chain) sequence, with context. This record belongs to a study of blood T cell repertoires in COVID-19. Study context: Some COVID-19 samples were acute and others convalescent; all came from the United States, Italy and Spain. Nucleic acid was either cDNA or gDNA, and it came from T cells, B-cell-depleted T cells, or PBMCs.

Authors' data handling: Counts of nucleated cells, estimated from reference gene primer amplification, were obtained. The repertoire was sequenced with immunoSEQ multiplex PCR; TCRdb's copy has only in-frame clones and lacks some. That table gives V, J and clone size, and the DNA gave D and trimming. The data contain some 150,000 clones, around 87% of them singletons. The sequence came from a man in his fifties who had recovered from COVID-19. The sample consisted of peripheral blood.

CDR3 residues: CASSPDGSRTYEQYF. The CDR3, as DNA: TGTGCCAGCAGCCCCGACGGGAGCCGAACCTACGAGCAGTACTTC. The V gene is TRBV13, the J gene TRBJ2-7; D may be TRBD2 (6 bases). Trimming stripped 5 bases from V and 2 bases from J, with 16 bases between. Germline assignment: CDR1 PRHDT and CDR2 FYEKMQ (reference sequence). This CDR3 has 15 amino acids. The complete variable domain, with remaining parts taken from reference TRBV13 and TRBJ2-7, reads AAGVIQSPRHLIKEKRETATLKCYPIPRHDTVYWYQQGPGQDPQFLISFYEKMQSDKGSIPDRFSAQQFSDYHSELNMSSLELGDSALYFCASSPDGSRTYEQYFGPGTRLTVT.